Listed below are T cell receptor beta chains from one sample, sequenced in a study of beta chain features in type 1 diabetes. The assay was immunoSEQ multiplex PCR, and TCRdb's table has in-frame clones only and misses some. This table holds some 44,000 clones, over 60% found once. The sequencing input was Tregs from blood. The receptors were gathered from a young woman with type 1 diabetes. Each CDR3 is given without its conserved first and last residue. D genes are given only for firm matches. Only part of the rows carry a size: once, few, many, or a class if the clone is expanded.

CDR3 protein | V gene | clone size | D gene | J gene
ASSPASGPYEQY | TRBV9 | . | . | TRBJ2-7
ASSEYLLAGAGDTQY | TRBV5-1 | . | TRBD2 | TRBJ2-3
ASSKQGSGELF | TRBV6-6 | few | . | TRBJ2-2
ASSLGGHYNEKLF | TRBV7-2 | . | . | TRBJ1-4
AISPTGAIKNIQY | TRBV10-3 | few | TRBD1 | TRBJ2-4
ASSLVSGGNTIY | TRBV27 | . | . | TRBJ1-3
ASSYSTGGIGGYT | TRBV6-5 | once | TRBD1 | TRBJ1-2
ASRLRQDSGNTIY | TRBV7-2 | . | . | TRBJ1-3
ASSLGPVQPQH | TRBV13 | . | . | TRBJ1-5
ASSLGQGIFGDEQY | TRBV5-1 | . | TRBD1 | TRBJ2-7
ASKGGNSYEQY | TRBV5-1 | . | . | TRBJ2-7
ASSFGRAGGDTQY | TRBV5-1 | . | TRBD2 | TRBJ2-3
ASSVQGDQPQH | TRBV5-1 | . | TRBD1 | TRBJ1-5
ASSLAGRGAIKETQY | TRBV5-1 | once | . | TRBJ2-5
ASSSYRQGLRINEQF | TRBV5-1 | . | . | TRBJ2-1
ASKKTGTNTEAF | TRBV6-6 | . | TRBD1 | TRBJ1-1
ASSLVRGQGFTEAF | TRBV5-1 | few | TRBD1 | TRBJ1-1
ASSRTSGDSYEQY | TRBV7-2 | once | TRBD2 | TRBJ2-7
ASSSGDNEQF | TRBV5-1 | . | . | TRBJ2-1
ASSPRVLAGVNEQF | TRBV14 | . | TRBD2 | TRBJ2-1
SVLTGAMNTEAF | TRBV29-1 | once | TRBD1 | TRBJ1-1
ASSQTGPNTIY | TRBV6-6 | . | . | TRBJ1-3